The present T cell receptor beta chain was sequenced within a study of cytomegalovirus exposure and HLA in healthy donors (dated by TCRdb to about 2017). General notes on the study: In an earlier analysis of about 560 of the donors, 250 to 350 Gb of sequence data and 90 million to 120 million unique TCR beta sequences from about 179 million T cells were reported. A few DR-DQ haplotypes were treated as single units for association and clustering because of strong linkage in the cohort. A later genetic analysis used genome-wide SNP genotypes for about 65% of the 666 donors, treating that subset as a discovery cohort. A separate validation cohort of 100 to 150 different subjects was used in addition to the roughly 670-subject first cohort. To study patterns of TCR occurrence, a later analysis re-analyzed previously published TCR beta repertoires from 550 to 800 donors and added high-resolution HLA genotyping. Across some 400 genotyped donors of the cohort, an average of roughly 250,000 unique TCR beta nucleotide sequences per donor were sequenced, and roughly a sixth of those sequences were non-productive. The T cell repertoires of 700 or so subjects were profiled by immunosequencing and related to cytomegalovirus serostatus. Of the roughly 400 genotyped donors, 80% to 90% were placed in the genetic ancestry cluster associated with self-reported Caucasian donors. Class I and class II HLA loci were covered by the typing at four-digit resolution. The later analysis used no new phenotypic data to find candidate immune exposures, relying instead on TCR beta sequences and their occurrence across donors. Every repertoire in the discovery cohort had been generated on one and the same sequencing platform. The number of typed donors differed by locus: about 620-640 for A, B, C, DRB1 and DQB1; about 520 for DQA1; 606 for DPA1; and some 430 for DPB1. The study was designed to test whether signatures of past pathogen exposure could be identified by cataloging public T cell receptors. An earlier analysis of around 540 of the donors applied high-throughput TCR beta sequencing to assess whether each TCR beta V gene segment acted as functional or pseudogenic. Donor age, sex, ethnicity and CMV serostatus were compiled alongside the repertoire data. The study combined high-throughput TCR immunosequencing, statistical association of individual TCRs with disease status, and machine learning to predict cytomegalovirus infection status. Approximately 310 gigabases of sequencing data and tens of millions of unique TCR sequences were included in an early release covering several hundred HLA-typed donors.

To prepare the library, the immunoSEQ multiplex PCR assay was applied. The multiplex PCR relied on a mix of 60 forward primers for TCR Vbeta segments and 13 reverse primers for TCR Jbeta segments. Amplification of the CDR3 region of rearranged TCR beta genes was performed with a multiplex PCR assay on genomic DNA. The amplified TCR beta libraries were sequenced on the Illumina HiSeq System as 87-base-pair reads. For the original study's pipeline: Across the roughly 670 repertoires, a later analysis counted some 80 million unique TCR beta chains, about 10 million of which were shared by at least two donors. To remove PCR and sequencing errors, raw reads were error-corrected and collapsed into unique sequences using a nearest-neighbor algorithm that merged closely related sequences. V, D and J gene segments were assigned by aligning CDR3 sequences to IMGT reference sequences. For a sequence to be retained, at least a six-nucleotide match to both a V gene segment and a J gene segment was required. Rearrangements were classified as productive when the CDR3 lacked stop codons and remained in frame with V and J, and all other rearrangements were classified as non-productive. Following IMGT convention, CDR3 was defined as the stretch from the second conserved V-encoded cysteine up to the conserved J-encoded phenylalanine. The earlier analysis of some 580 of the donors excluded any sequence lacking an unambiguous match to a single V gene segment. An earlier analysis of 500 to 600 of the donors classified V segments as functional when productive rearrangements were above 56.7% and as segregating when the standard deviation between donors was above 5%. A statistical classification framework was built for diagnosing cytomegalovirus status from the catalog of TCR beta chain sequences. V and J gene assignment, in a later analysis, came from comparing TCR nucleotide sequences with IMGT/GENE-DB human TR gene sequences. A later analysis assigned CDR3 sequences and most-parsimonious VDJ recombination scenarios with the TCRdist pipeline. In a later analysis, every TCR beta chain was defined by the combination of its CDR3 amino acid sequence and its V-gene family, and reads without a unique V-gene family were dropped. In a later analysis, 450 to 600 highly shared, low-generation-probability nucleotide sequences were removed to address suspected cross-contamination and a sequencing artifact. A later analysis calculated a clonal expansion index for each public chain from normalized within-repertoire ranks of inferred template counts. In a later analysis, generation probabilities were computed with a VDJ recombination model fitted to out-of-frame rearrangements, and the resulting probabilities were checked against IGoR. In a later analysis, TCR-TCR, TCR-HLA and TCR-CMV co-occurrence was scored with hypergeometric tests, and a repertoire-size bias correction was applied to TCR pairs. A later analysis estimated false discovery rates by permuting HLA or CMV assignments 20 times. A later analysis grouped co-occurring TCRs with DBSCAN, adding TCRdist sequence similarity when clustering within HLA-allele-positive subsets. For co-occurrence clustering, repertoires with fewer than 30,000 or more than 120,000 public chains were excluded, along with about five repertoires with anomalous nucleotide sharing. TCRdb's version of the immuneACCESS table is confined to in-frame rearrangements and falls short of the full clone set. An unresolved V gene accounts for under half of the shortfall where checked; the remainder is of unknown origin. V and J calls and clone size come straight from that table; D and trimming were deduced from the DNA. This sample holds some 94,000 clones; roughly 69% were observed only once. The ten largest clones add up to roughly 2.8% of the sample.

Taken from cysteine to phenylalanine, the CDR3 has 15 residues. The DNA shown is the 45-base CDR3, in frame from base 1. The V and J ends are trimmed by 8 bases and 14 bases, leaving 28 bases between them. CDR1 SNHLY and CDR2 FYNNEI were looked up in the germline V gene. Overall study outcomes, separate from this receptor: Some IMGT-functional V segments, including TRBV6-2 and TRBV6-3, could not be distinguished by the 87-base-pair reads and were therefore excluded. In a later analysis, several top co-occurrence clusters were reported to appear linked to parvovirus B19, influenza, CMV and Epstein-Barr virus. The authors suggested that the approach could potentially be generalized to other disease states and immunological phenotypes. Sequencing depth was assumed to be roughly uniform across donors in the presence/absence analyses, though that assumption may not hold. In both the original and validation cohorts, the classifier was reported to diagnose cytomegalovirus status with high specificity and sensitivity. In a later genetic analysis, a missense DCLRE1C variant was associated with V-gene and J-gene trimming of TCR beta chains, and the association was replicated in an independent cohort. Compared with equally common non-associated chains, HLA-associated TCR beta chains in a later analysis were more clonally expanded and had lower generation probabilities. Fewer than 20 rarely observed V segments, including chromosome 9 orphons, were excluded from the earlier analysis of about 600 of the donors because counts were too low. Correlated functional status among segregating V segments might be attributable to linkage disequilibrium, but an unknown experimental factor could not be ruled out. A further reported finding was that TCR beta sequences accurately predicted the HLA-A and HLA-B alleles for most subjects in the first cohort. Three of the identified cytomegalovirus-associated TCR beta chains were confirmed in vitro to be specific for cytomegalovirus antigens. A cluster of highly shared sequence variants was judged likely to represent a technical artifact of the sequencing pipeline. Broadly in line with IMGT annotations, most TCR beta V segments showed up in productive rearrangements about 87% or about 30% of the time in an earlier analysis of 450 to 600 of the donors. The cohort was sequenced for TCR beta chains only, and without alpha or paired-chain data the features that could be detected were limited. Most TCR sequences were observed very rarely across donors, whereas some public TCRs were present in many individuals. Immune exposure information for the cohort was limited to CMV serostatus. In the study, some 180 TCR beta chains were listed as associated with cytomegalovirus. In a later analysis, the rate of TCR association differed among HLA loci, with DRB1 alleles having the most associated TCRs and HLA-C alleles having the fewest. Specific HLA alleles were associated with over 15,000 TCR beta sequences at a false discovery rate of 0.05 in a later analysis. Because HLA typing was missing for some donors at each locus, association tests included only the typed subset. Compared with the roughly 700-donor mean, donors in an Asian-associated ancestry cluster had fewer N-insertions in productive TCRs, according to a later genetic analysis. Strong co-occurrence of HLA alleles, especially DR and DQ, made assigning TCR associations to individual alleles difficult. According to a later analysis, most CMV-associated TCR beta chains appeared to be HLA-restricted, and the HLA associations seemed to be driven largely by CMV exposure.

The cohort comprised approximately 700 healthy bone marrow donors. At the time of sampling, every cohort member was nominally healthy, though immune exposures that went unrecorded were likely present. The donor was CMV seronegative and belonged to the group of 380 or so seronegative cohort members. A peripheral blood sample was collected from each donor, and TCR beta sequencing was performed on peripheral blood mononuclear cells. Genomic DNA extraction from the blood cell samples was performed with the Qiagen DNeasy Blood Extraction Kit. In regard to this clone: This receptor's antigen is unknown. No clone much larger than this one lies a single base away; base qualities are absent.

This chain is built from TRBV2 and TRBJ2-1, and perhaps TRBD2 as D gene, on 6 matching bases. Sequenced input: PBMCs. The TCR was taken from a man aged 50 to 60 in good health and CMV-seronegative. The CDR3 reads CASEGRSHPGREKFF. In nucleotides, the sequence is TGTGCCAGCGAAGGTCGATCTCACCCCGGGCGGGAAAAGTTCTTC.